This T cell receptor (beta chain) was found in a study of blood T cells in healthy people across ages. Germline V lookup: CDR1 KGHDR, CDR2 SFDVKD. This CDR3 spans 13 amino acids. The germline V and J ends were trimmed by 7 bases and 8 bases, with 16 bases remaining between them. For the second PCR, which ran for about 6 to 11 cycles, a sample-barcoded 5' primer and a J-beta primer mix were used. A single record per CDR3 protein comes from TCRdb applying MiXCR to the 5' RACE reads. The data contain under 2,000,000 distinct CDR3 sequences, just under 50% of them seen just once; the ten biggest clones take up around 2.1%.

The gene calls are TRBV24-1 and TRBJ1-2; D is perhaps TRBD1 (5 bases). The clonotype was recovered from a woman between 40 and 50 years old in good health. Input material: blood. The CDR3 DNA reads TGTGCCACCAGCCTGACCGGGACGGAGGGCTACACCTTC. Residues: CATSLTGTEGYTF.